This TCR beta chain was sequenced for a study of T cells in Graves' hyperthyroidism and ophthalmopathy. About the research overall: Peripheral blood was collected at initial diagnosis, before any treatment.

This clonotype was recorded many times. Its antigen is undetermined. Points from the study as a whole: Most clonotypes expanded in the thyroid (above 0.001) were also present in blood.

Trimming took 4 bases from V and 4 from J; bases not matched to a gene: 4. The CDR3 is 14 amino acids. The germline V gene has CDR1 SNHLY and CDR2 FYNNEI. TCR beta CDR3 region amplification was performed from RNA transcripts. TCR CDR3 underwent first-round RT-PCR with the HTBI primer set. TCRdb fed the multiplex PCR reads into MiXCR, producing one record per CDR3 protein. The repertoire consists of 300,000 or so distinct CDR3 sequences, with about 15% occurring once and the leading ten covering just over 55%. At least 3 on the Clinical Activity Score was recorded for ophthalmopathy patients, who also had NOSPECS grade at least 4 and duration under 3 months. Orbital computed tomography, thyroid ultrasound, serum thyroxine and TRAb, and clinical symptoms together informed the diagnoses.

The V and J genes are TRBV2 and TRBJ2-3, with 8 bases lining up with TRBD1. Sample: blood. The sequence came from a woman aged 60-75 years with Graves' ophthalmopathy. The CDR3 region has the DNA TGTGCCAGCAGTGGGACAGGGTCACCAGATACGCAGTATTTT. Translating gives CASSGTGSPDTQYF.